A single TCR beta chain is shown here with its context. The V gene's germline CDR1 is MGHRA and CDR2 YSYEKL. V shed 5 bases and J shed 3 bases, with 7 bases lying between them. This CDR3 comprises 12 residues. The data are from a study of blood T cell repertoires in COVID-19. Study as a whole: The study drew acute and convalescent COVID-19 samples from the United States, Italy and Spain. Sample material is recorded as cDNA or gDNA derived from T cells, B-cell-depleted T cells, or PBMCs.

In the source study's methods: Amplification of reference gene primers provided the estimated nucleated cell counts. TCRdb's copy holds only in-frame clones and misses some; the assay was immunoSEQ multiplex PCR. V and J calls and clone size are copied from that table; D and trimming were computed from the DNA. This table holds about 190,000 clones, about 85% found once. This TCR was recovered from a young man with acute or convalescent COVID-19. The specimen was peripheral blood. The genes are TRBV4-1 and TRBJ1-2; D gene unclear. The DNA of the CDR3 is TGCGCCAGCAGCGAAAGAGACTATGGCTACACCTTC. Amino acid sequence: CASSERDYGYTF.